The T cell receptor beta chain under discussion was sequenced for a study of blood T cell repertoires in COVID-19. Profiled with immunoSEQ multiplex PCR; TCRdb holds only in-frame clones, not every one. The sample has 100,000 to 150,000 clones, around 89% seen once. Trimming shortened V by 5 bases and J by 9 bases, and 11 bases separated the two germline ends. This CDR3 contains 12 residues. The receptor was isolated from a man aged 50 to 59 with active or convalescent COVID-19. The rearrangement joins TRBV12-3 or TRBV12-4 to TRBJ2-1; weak D call: TRBD1 (6 bases). Specimen: peripheral blood. The CDR3 here is CASSATGPEQFF. The DNA of the CDR3 is TGTGCCAGCAGTGCGACAGGACCTGAGCAGTTCTTC.